This is a list of T cell receptor beta chains from one sample in a study of blood T cell repertoires in COVID-19. Sequencing used immunoSEQ multiplex PCR; TCRdb keeps in-frame clones, though not all of them. The sample includes 210,000 or so clones, 65% to 85% of them seen just once. Sequencing used peripheral blood. Receptors were obtained from a man between 45 and 60 years old with active or convalescent COVID-19. CDR3s include the opening cysteine and the closing phenylalanine or tryptophan. The D gene is left open where the match is weak. Part of the rows lack a size; the others show once, few, many or a class for expanded clones.

J,size,V,D,DNA,CDR3
TRBJ1-4,NA,TRBV21-1,NA,TGTGCCAGCAGTGGCGGTCCCTCGGTTTCTTCTTGGGAAAAACTGTTTTTT,CASSGGPSVSSWEKLFF
TRBJ2-1,once,TRBV4-1,TRBD2,TGCGCCAGCAGCCACCTCACCGGAGGGCTAGCGGTATACAATGAGCAGTTCTTC,CASSHLTGGLAVYNEQFF
TRBJ2-4,NA,TRBV6-2/TRBV6-3,NA,TGTGCCAGCAGTTTCAGAGGAGTTAACCTAGGGGTTCAGTACTTC,CASSFRGVNLGVQYF
TRBJ2-1,NA,TRBV15,TRBD1,TGTGCCACCAGCAGAGGGTCGTTTTACAGGGGGGCCGGGTCTCAAAATGAGCAGTTCTTC,CATSRGSFYRGAGSQNEQFF
TRBJ1-5,once,TRBV6-5,TRBD1,TGTGCCAGCAAGCCGACAGGGGGGGGCCAGCCCCAGCATTTT,CASKPTGGGQPQHF
TRBJ1-2,NA,TRBV5-1,TRBD1,TGCGCCAGCAGCTTTGGAGGCCTACCGGGACAGGGTCCCTATGGCTACACCTTC,CASSFGGLPGQGPYGYTF
TRBJ2-3,NA,TRBV10-3,TRBD2,TGTGCCATCAGTCGACTAGCGGGAGGGCGCGCAGATACGCAGTATTTT,CAISRLAGGRADTQYF
TRBJ2-1,NA,TRBV10-1,TRBD2,TGCGCCAGCAGTCCGGGACTAGCGGGAAACAATGAGCAGTTCTTC,CASSPGLAGNNEQFF
TRBJ1-2,NA,TRBV24-1,TRBD1,TGTGCCACCAGTGATTCGGGACAGGGGACCCCCTATGGCTACACCTTC,CATSDSGQGTPYGYTF
TRBJ1-2,NA,TRBV14,NA,TGTGCCAGCAGCCAAGATCGGGGGTCCTTGGGCTATGGCTACACCTTC,CASSQDRGSLGYGYTF
TRBJ2-1,NA,TRBV7-6,NA,TGTGCCAGCAGCTTAGGGGGGGGGCTAAATGAGCAGTTCTTC,CASSLGGGLNEQFF
TRBJ1-5,once,TRBV19,NA,TGTGCCAGTACAGTCAGGAGGGGAGAAGGTCAGCCCCAGCATTTT,CASTVRRGEGQPQHF
TRBJ2-1,NA,TRBV28,NA,TGTGCCAGCAGTTTATCCGGGGATGAGCAGTTCTTC,CASSLSGDEQFF
TRBJ2-1,NA,TRBV24-1,TRBD2,TGTGCCACCAGTGACGGGCTAGCGGGGGGGCAGTTCTTC,CATSDGLAGGQFF
TRBJ1-2,NA,TRBV19,NA,TGTGCCAGTAGTACCCTCAAAGTGAGACCAGGTGGAAGAAGCTACACCTTC,CASSTLKVRPGGRSYTF
TRBJ1-1,NA,TRBV23-1,TRBD1,TGCGCCAGCAGTCAATCCGGGACAGGGGCAGCGCTTGGCACTGAAGCTTTCTTT,CASSQSGTGAALGTEAFF
TRBJ2-1,NA,TRBV5-4,TRBD2,TGTGCCAGCAGCTTTCGTAGCGGGGGGGCTAGCAATGAGCAGTTCTTC,CASSFRSGGASNEQFF
TRBJ2-2,NA,TRBV19,TRBD2,TGTGCCAGTAGTATAGGGCTAGCGGGAGGAAGAGACACCGGGGAGCTGTTTTTT,CASSIGLAGGRDTGELFF
TRBJ2-7,NA,TRBV28,NA,TGTGCCAGCAGGGGGGGTTCCTACGAGCAGTACTTC,CASRGGSYEQYF
TRBJ1-1,once,TRBV30,NA,TGTGCCTGGAGTTCCGTAGGAGATACAAACACTGAAGCTTTCTTT,CAWSSVGDTNTEAFF
TRBJ2-7,few,TRBV29-1,TRBD1,TGCAGCGTAGACAGGGGCGGCTCCTACGAGCAGTACTTC,CSVDRGGSYEQYF
TRBJ1-1,NA,TRBV11-2,NA,TGTGCCAGCAGCTTAGGCGGGGGGGCAGGGAACACTGAAGCTTTCTTT,CASSLGGGAGNTEAFF
TRBJ1-1,NA,TRBV7-9,NA,TGTGCCAGCAGCTTAGGGCTCTCGAGGGCTGAAGCTTTCTTT,CASSLGLSRAEAFF
TRBJ1-1,NA,TRBV2,NA,TGTGCCAGCAGTTTCCAGGGGAGTACGGTGAACACTGAAGCTTTCTTT,CASSFQGSTVNTEAFF
TRBJ2-1,NA,TRBV6-4,TRBD2,TGTGCCAGCAGCCTCGGGGAGGGCTCCTACAATGAGCAGTTCTTC,CASSLGEGSYNEQFF
TRBJ2-3,few,TRBV11-1,TRBD2,TGTGCCAGCAGCTTAGCGCACAGCGGGACTAGCACAGATACGCAGTATTTT,CASSLAHSGTSTDTQYF